This is a list of T cell receptor beta chains from one sample in a study of cytomegalovirus exposure and HLA in healthy donors. The method was immunoSEQ multiplex PCR; TCRdb's version includes in-frame clones alone and lacks a portion of them. The sample contains roughly 44,000 clones, about 84% of which appear only once. The material sequenced was PBMCs. The receptors come from a man aged 50 to 60 in good health and CMV-seronegative. The CDR3 runs from the conserved cysteine through the conserved F or W. Fields, in order: V gene, D gene, J gene, clone size, CDR3 DNA, CDR3 protein. The D gene is left open where the match is weak. Clone size, where shown, is once, few, many, or a class for clones that have expanded.

TRBV7-3	TRBD2	TRBJ2-3	.	TGTGCCAGCAGCTTGGGCGCGGGGGGGATTATAGATACGCAGTATTTT	CASSLGAGGIIDTQYF
TRBV7-2	TRBD1	TRBJ2-4	.	TGTGCCAGCAGCTCGACAGGGGGGCTAGCCAAAAACATTCAGTACTTC	CASSSTGGLAKNIQYF
TRBV10-3	.	TRBJ1-1	few	TGTGCCATCAGAGGAGCCATGAACACTGAAGCTTTCTTT	CAIRGAMNTEAFF
TRBV5-1	TRBD2	TRBJ2-7	once	TGCGCCAGCAGCCGGGGGACTAGCGGGAGTTACGAGCAGTACTTC	CASSRGTSGSYEQYF
TRBV9	TRBD1	TRBJ1-2	few	TGTGCCAGCAGCGCTCGGGGACAGGGGGCCGTCGGCTACACCTTC	CASSARGQGAVGYTF
TRBV5-4	TRBD1	TRBJ1-4	.	TGTGCCAGCAGTAAAACAGGGGGCACTAGCGAAAAACTGTTTTTT	CASSKTGGTSEKLFF
TRBV5-6	TRBD2	TRBJ2-7	.	TGTGCCAGCAGCTCGGACGGACTAGCGTATAACGAGCAGTACTTC	CASSSDGLAYNEQYF
TRBV27	TRBD1	TRBJ2-6	.	TGTGCCAGCAGTTTTCCTGTACACAGGGGGCAGGAGGTTGGGGCCAACGTCCTGACTTTC	CASSFPVHRGQEVGANVLTF
TRBV5-4	.	TRBJ2-5	.	TGTGCCAGCAGCTTGGCCCAGGGAGAGACCCAGTACTTC	CASSLAQGETQYF
TRBV18	TRBD1	TRBJ1-4	.	TGTGCCAGCTCACGCGTACAGGGGGCAGATGAAAAACTGTTTTTT	CASSRVQGADEKLFF
TRBV13	.	TRBJ2-1	.	TGTGCCAGCAGCTCCGCGGGGCTGGAGCAGTTCTTC	CASSSAGLEQFF
TRBV12-5	.	TRBJ2-3	.	TGTGCTAGTGGCCCCTTAGGGAGAACCCGCCTGGGAGGCACAGATACGCAGTATTTT	CASGPLGRTRLGGTDTQYF
TRBV9	.	TRBJ2-7	.	TGTGCCAGCAGCCTGAGCCAGCTCGGGGAGCAGTACTTC	CASSLSQLGEQYF
TRBV7-9	TRBD1	TRBJ1-1	.	TGTGCCAGCAGCTCTCGACAGGGGCTGCACACTGAAGCTTTCTTT	CASSSRQGLHTEAFF
TRBV9	.	TRBJ2-3	.	TGTGCCAGCAGCCCGAACCCAGGGCCAGATACGCAGTATTTT	CASSPNPGPDTQYF
TRBV7-9	.	TRBJ1-1	.	TGTTCCAGCAGTCGCCAGGTGAACACTGAAGCTTTCTTT	CSSSRQVNTEAFF